The 27 T cell receptor beta chains below all came from one sample that was sequenced in a study of CD8 T cells in ankylosing spondylitis. TCRdb re-analysed the 5' RACE reads in MiXCR, keeping a single row per CDR3 protein. Of tens of thousands of distinct CDR3 sequences in the sample, approximately 5% are singletons; the top ten hold approximately 2.1%. The sequenced sample was blood, either unsorted or a sorted T cell fraction (not recorded which). These receptors were taken from a male donor with ankylosing spondylitis or in good health (not recorded which).

Ten or more counts support this clonotype. The chain links TRBV27 to TRBJ2-2; TRBD2 agrees at 8 bases. The CDR3 is 16 amino acids. CDR1 is MNHEY, CDR2 SMNVEV, per germline (reference sequence). V lost 7 bases and J lost 1; bases outside the gene matches: 8. The CDR3 reads CASKIKSGGNTGELFF. Written as DNA, the CDR3 is TGTGCCAGCAAGATTAAAAGCGGGGGGAACACCGGGGAGCTGTTTTTT.

This clonotype occurred many times. The chain employs TRBV20-1 and TRBJ2-4, with TRBD1 identical over 7 bases. From germline, CDR1 is DFQATT and CDR2 SNEGSKA (reference sequence). The CDR3 is 14 amino acids. V shed 5 bases, J shed 5 bases, and the junction held 9 bases outside the gene matches. The CDR3 protein is CSAEAGTVQNIQYF. The CDR3 DNA follows: TGCAGTGCTGAGGCCGGGACAGTTCAAAACATTCAGTACTTC.

This clonotype was seen more than once but under ten times. The chain links TRBV7-2 to TRBJ2-5, with 7 nucleotides matching TRBD1. Per the germline V gene, CDR1 is SGHTA and CDR2 is FQGNSA. After removal of 4 bases from V and 5 bases from J, the junction contained 10 bases not matched to a gene. The length of the CDR3 is 15 residues. The CDR3 coding sequence is TGTGCCAGCAGCTCGAGAACAGGGGTCTCGGAGACCCAGTACTTC. Protein product: CASSSRTGVSETQYF.

This clonotype was detected many times. The chain employs TRBV24-1 and TRBJ2-1, with TRBD2 as a possible D gene (7 bases). Germline V gene data show CDR1 as KGHDR and CDR2 as SFDVKD. CDR3 size: 12 residues. V was pared by 9 bases and J by 6 bases, with 11 bases between. This chain's CDR3 is CATGGGANEQFF. Here the CDR3 DNA reads TGTGCCACCGGAGGGGGGGCCAATGAGCAGTTCTTC.

On this clonotype: This may arise from a read error, as a much more abundant clone is one base away. The rearrangement uses TRBV7-3 and TRBJ2-3; no reliable D call. This CDR3 has 13 amino acids. Germline lookup yields CDR1 SGHTA and CDR2 FQGTGA. V lost 5 bases, J lost 5 bases, and 11 bases lay in between. The CDR3 loop is CASSQKPIDTQYF. The DNA for the CDR3 is TGTGCCAGCAGCCAGAAGCCTATAGATACGCAGTATTTT.

V is TRBV7-3 and J is TRBJ2-1; a weak D match, TRBD2 (5 bases). This CDR3 contains 13 residues. Trimming took off 0 bases at V and 15 bases at J, with 15 bases between the two ends. Germline lookup yields CDR1 SGHTA and CDR2 FQGTGA. The CDR3 region is CASSLTDYSRLFF. Written as DNA, the CDR3 is TGTGCCAGCAGCTTAACAGACTACTCTCGACTGTTCTTC.

The CDR3 nucleotides read TGCAGTGCTAGAGCCGGGGAGCAGTACTTC. It yields the protein CSARAGEQYF. The V call is TRBV20-1, the J call TRBJ2-7; D unresolved. The CDR3 has 10 residues. Trimming removed 1 base at V and 7 bases at J, with 5 bases between. Germline V gene lookup returns CDR1 DFQATT and CDR2 SNEGSKA (reference sequence).

This clonotype is deemed medium-sized. The chain has TRBV18 and TRBJ2-3, with D hard to call. V was shortened by 3 bases and J by 5 bases, with 9 bases between the two germline ends. Germline values: CDR1 KGHSH, CDR2 LQKENI. The CDR3 runs 13 residues. In nucleotides, the CDR3 is TGTGCCAGCTCACCCTCATCGGGAGATACGCAGTATTTT. Amino acid sequence: CASSPSSGDTQYF. Full variable domain (outside the CDR3, taken from reference TRBV18 and TRBJ2-3): NAGVMQNPRHLVRRRGQEARLRCSPMKGHSHVYWYRQLPEEGLKFMVYLQKENIIDESGMPKERFSAEFPKEGPSILRIQQVVRGDSAAYFCASSPSSGDTQYFGPGTRLTVL.

This clonotype was observed many times. The chain is built from TRBV28 and TRBJ2-3; 7 nucleotides align to TRBD1. The CDR3 consists of 14 residues. V dropped 3 bases and J dropped 3; count of bases not matched to a gene: 3. Germline V CDR1 and CDR2: MDHEN, SYDVKM. CDR3 coding DNA: TGTGCCAGCAGTTTCTTACAGGGGACAGATACGCAGTATTTT. Amino acids: CASSFLQGTDTQYF.

This clonotype was observed at least ten times. The chain has TRBV6-2 or TRBV6-3 and TRBJ2-4; D remains ambiguous. The CDR3 totals 13 residues. CDR1 is MNHEY, CDR2 SVGEGT, per germline. V was cut by 7 bases and J by 5 bases, with 12 bases left in between. The DNA for the CDR3 is TGTGCCAGCACAAAAGTGTCGGAAAACATTCAGTACTTC. Encoded protein: CASTKVSENIQYF.

There are many counts of this clonotype. The chain carries TRBV20-1 and TRBJ2-7, with 7 bases matching TRBD1. V shed 4 bases, J shed 2 bases, and the junction held 8 bases outside the gene matches. The V gene's germline CDR1 is DFQATT and CDR2 SNEGSKA (reference sequence). The CDR3 extends over 14 amino acids. The CDR3 DNA sequence: TGCAGTGCTACCACCGGGACAGCAGCCTACGAGCAGTACTTC. This gives the protein CSATTGTAAYEQYF.

This clonotype was detected ten times or more. The gene calls are TRBV28 and TRBJ2-5; D is unclear. Germline V gene data show CDR1 as MDHEN and CDR2 as SYDVKM. Trimming removed 3 bases from V and 5 bases from J, with 13 bases in between. This CDR3 region has 14 residues. CDR3 sequence (DNA): TGTGCCAGCAGTTTCTCCTCACGGCTGGAGACCCAGTACTTC. Its protein is CASSFSSRLETQYF.

This clonotype was seen repeatedly, ten times or more. The chain has TRBV9 and TRBJ1-4; a possible D gene is TRBD1 (6 bases). V lost 0 bases and J lost 7, with 13 bases in between. Germline V CDR1 and CDR2: SGDLS, YYNGEE. CDR3 length equals 15 residues. CDR3 loop: CASSVGGGLSEKLFF. The CDR3 bases are TGTGCCAGCAGCGTAGGGGGGGGGCTAAGTGAAAAACTGTTTTTT.

This clonotype was seen repeatedly, ten times or more. The CDR3 DNA sequence: TGTGCCAGCAGTTTACCCCGGACAGGGGACGACGAGACCCAGTACTTC. It specifies CASSLPRTGDDETQYF. The V gene is TRBV28, the J gene TRBJ2-5; 9 bases line up with TRBD1. This CDR3 has 16 amino acids. CDR1 and CDR2 from the germline V gene are MDHEN and SYDVKM. J lost 5 bases, V lost 2 bases, and 9 bases had no gene match.

This clonotype was detected many times. The genes are TRBV14 and TRBJ2-1, with 10 bases that match TRBD2. Losses at the gene ends were 8 bases for V and 9 bases for J; bases not matched to a gene: 4. The germline V gene encodes CDR1 SGHDN and CDR2 FVKESK. CDR3 length: 12 amino acids. CDR3 in DNA: TGTGCCAGCGGGGGACTAGCGATTGAGCAGTTCTTC. Amino acids: CASGGLAIEQFF. Together with reference TRBV14 and TRBJ2-1, the CDR3 gives the full variable domain: EAGVTQFPSHSVIEKGQTVTLRCDPISGHDNLYWYRRVMGKEIKFLLHFVKESKQDESGMPNNRFLAERTGGTYSTLKVQPAELEDSGVYFCASGGLAIEQFFGPGTRLTVL.

This clonotype was observed many times. The chain couples TRBV12-3 or TRBV12-4 to TRBJ1-1; D is possibly TRBD1 (5 bases). The CDR3 runs 14 residues. V lost 6 bases to trimming and J lost 1 base, with 12 bases between them. CDR3 region: CASSLGHSNTEAFF. The CDR3 DNA sequence: TGTGCCAGCAGCCTAGGACATTCGAACACTGAAGCTTTCTTT.

This clonotype was recorded many times. V and J are TRBV9 and TRBJ1-6; D is undetermined. Per the germline V gene, CDR1 is SGDLS and CDR2 is YYNGEE. The V gene lost 4 bases and the J gene lost 8 bases, with 4 bases spanning the gap. The CDR3 is 11 amino acids. Here the CDR3 reads CASSKDSPLHF. DNA for the CDR3: TGTGCCAGCAGCAAGGATTCACCCCTCCACTTT. Together with reference TRBV9 and TRBJ1-6, the CDR3 gives the full variable domain: DSGVTQTPKHLITATGQRVTLRCSPRSGDLSVYWYQQSLDQGLQFLIQYYNGEERAKGNILERFSAQQFPDLHSELNLSSLELGDSALYFCASSKDSPLHFGNGTRLTVT.

The gene calls are TRBV5-5 and TRBJ2-2, with D perhaps given as TRBD1 or TRBD2 (5 bases each). The CDR3 contains 14 residues. V gave up 4 bases and J gave up 6 bases, with 13 bases separating them. Germline V lookup: CDR1 SGHKS, CDR2 YYEKEE (reference sequence). For the CDR3, the DNA is TGTGCCAGCAGCCTGGGACGGCTCTCCGGGGAGCTGTTTTTT. Its translation is CASSLGRLSGELFF.

The sample holds many counts of this clonotype. The V gene is TRBV6-1, the J gene TRBJ1-4; D not resolved. The germline gives CDR1 MNHNS, CDR2 SASEGT. V lost 7 bases and J 2 bases, leaving 14 bases between the germline ends. The CDR3 length is 15 residues. The CDR3 spells CASKIRIETNEKLFF. For the CDR3, the DNA is TGTGCCAGCAAAATCAGGATCGAGACTAATGAAAAACTGTTTTTT.

This clonotype occurred many times. V usage is TRBV20-1 and J usage is TRBJ2-5; 7 positions agree with TRBD1. The length of the CDR3 is 15 residues. After removal of 6 bases from V and 5 bases from J, the junction contained 15 bases not matched to a gene. Germline loops: CDR1 DFQATT, CDR2 SNEGSKA (reference sequence). The CDR3 coding sequence is TGCAGTGCGGAAGACAGGGTTGGATCTGGGGAGACCCAGTACTTC. Translating gives CSAEDRVGSGETQYF.

This clonotype occurred many times. The genes are TRBV10-3 and TRBJ2-2, with D perhaps assigned TRBD1 or TRBD2 (5 bases each). The CDR3 contains 16 residues. The germline V gene encodes CDR1 ENHRY and CDR2 SYGVKD. V lost 4 bases to trimming and J lost 0 bases, with 12 bases between them. The CDR3 nucleotides are TGTGCCATCAGTGGCCAGGGAGTGGCGAACACCGGGGAGCTGTTTTTT. Its translation is CAISGQGVANTGELFF.

This clonotype has at least ten counts. The chain carries TRBV5-1 and TRBJ1-3, with 7 bases fitting TRBD1. The CDR3 runs to 18 residues. The germline CDR1 and CDR2 sequences are SGHRS and YFSETQ. Trimming removed 4 bases from V and 4 bases from J; junction bases left unmatched: 17. The CDR3 DNA follows: TGCGCCAGCAGCCGCACTTTTCGGCCAGGGGGAGACGGAAACACCATATATTTT. This sequence encodes CASSRTFRPGGDGNTIYF.

This clonotype showed up many times. Here the CDR3 DNA reads TGTGCCAGCAGCCCTCAGGGAAACGAGCAGTACTTC. Translated, it gives CASSPQGNEQYF. The chain couples TRBV7-8 to TRBJ2-7; maybe TRBD1 (5 bases). The CDR3 extends over 12 amino acids. The V and J ends lost 5 bases and 5 bases respectively, with 10 bases between them. Germline lookup yields CDR1 SGHVS and CDR2 FQNEAQ.

Ten or more counts support this clonotype. The rearrangement joins TRBV6-5 to TRBJ2-3; D gene uncertain. The CDR3 is 13 residues long. The ends were cut back, 6 bases at V and 5 bases at J, with 12 bases in the middle. Germline loops: CDR1 MNHEY, CDR2 SVGAGI. CDR3 protein: CASRYRALDTQYF. CDR3 nucleotide sequence: TGTGCCAGCAGATACCGGGCCTTAGATACGCAGTATTTT.

This clonotype has a count of ten or more. The chain is built from TRBV5-6 and TRBJ2-7; 7 nucleotides match TRBD2. V was clipped by 0 bases and J by 2 bases; unmatched bases: 5. The CDR3 runs to 15 residues. From germline, CDR1 is SGHDT and CDR2 YYEEEE. In DNA, the CDR3 is TGTGCCAGCAGCTTGGGGGCGGGGGTACCCTACGAGCAGTACTTC. Translated: CASSLGAGVPYEQYF.

This clonotype was seen at least ten times. The chain recombines TRBV29-1 with TRBJ1-5, with TRBD1 matching 8 bases. CDR3 length: 15 amino acids. Trimming cost V 3 bases and J 0 bases; bases outside gene matches: 4. Germline V gene data show CDR1 as SQVTM and CDR2 as ANQGSEA. The CDR3 DNA sequence: TGCAGCGTTGAGCTGACAGGGGATAGCAATCAGCCCCAGCATTTT. This codes for CSVELTGDSNQPQHF.

At least ten counts were recorded for this clonotype. The chain carries TRBV4-2 and TRBJ1-2; D is perhaps TRBD1 (6 bases). Looked up from germline, CDR1 is LGHNA and CDR2 is YNFKEQ. The CDR3 covers 14 residues. V lost 0 bases and J lost 7, with 12 bases in between. CDR3 bases: TGTGCCAGCAGCCAAGAGTCAGGGGACGTTGGCTACACCTTC. Its translation: CASSQESGDVGYTF.